This record covers a single T cell receptor beta chain. The antigen remains unidentified. The CDR3 is 14 residues long. The V gene's germline CDR1 is SGHAT and CDR2 FQNNGV. The ends were cut back, 0 bases at V and 2 bases at J, with 6 bases in the middle. Naive CD8 cells lacked CD45RO and underwent positive selection for CCR7, leaving out terminally differentiated effector memory CD45RA+ cells. Produced via immunoSEQ multiplex PCR; TCRdb's table is partial and in-frame only. The sample shows some 2,100,000 clones, roughly 91% of them seen only once. This record comes from a study of shared clonotypes between healthy human individuals. Across the study: Donors had three CD4 naive, three CD4 memory, two CD8 naive and one CD8 memory plate apiece. Study-level findings and limits: Investigators collected only blood, and repertoires in tissues likely differ. Among non-shared clonotypes, generation probabilities were lower than among those shared by all four donors. In the sorted subsets, rarefaction showed sequencing was incomplete despite large depth.

Sequenced sample: naive CD8+ T cells from PBMCs. The clonotype originates from a man younger than 35 in good health. Some clones in this sample may be carry-over from other donors' samples. The rearrangement uses TRBV11-2 and TRBJ2-3, with D possibly being TRBD1 (5 bases). This CDR3 is CASSLEGDTDTQYF. CDR3 coding DNA: TGTGCCAGCAGCTTAGAAGGGGACACAGATACGCAGTATTTT.